Following are 20 T cell receptor beta chains from one sample sequenced in a study of blood T cell repertoires in COVID-19. Clones were sequenced by immunoSEQ multiplex PCR, and TCRdb holds only the in-frame ones, with some missing. The repertoire holds roughly 330,000 clones, 80% to 90% seen once, with more than 7.5% in the top ten. The sequencing input was peripheral blood. These receptors came from a man aged 25-40 years with COVID-19, enrolled during active disease.

The chain combines TRBV30 with TRBJ2-7, with D tentatively TRBD2 (5 bases). Looked up from germline, CDR1 is GTSNPN and CDR2 is SVGIG (reference sequence). The CDR3 spans 16 residues. V shed 0 bases and J shed 3 bases, with 18 bases lying between them. CDR3 sequence reads: CAWSVRGWETHYEQYF. For the CDR3, the DNA is TGTGCCTGGAGTGTACGTGGGTGGGAGACCCACTACGAGCAGTACTTC. Using reference TRBV30 and TRBJ2-7 for the parts outside the CDR3, the full variable domain is SQTIHQWPATLVQPVGSPLSLECTVEGTSNPNLYWYRQAAGRGLQLLFYSVGIGQISSEVPQNLSASRPQDRQFILSSKKLLLSDSGFYLCAWSVRGWETHYEQYFGPGTRLTVT.

The gene calls are TRBV19 and TRBJ1-1; 7 nucleotides agree with TRBD1. The CDR3 runs to 14 residues. The junction had 0 bases not matched to a gene; V was cut back by 1 base and J by 1 base. Looked up from germline, CDR1 is LNHDA and CDR2 is SQIVND (reference sequence). CDR3 sequence: CASSIGTGNTEAFF. CDR3 DNA sequence: TGTGCCAGTAGTATAGGGACAGGGAACACTGAAGCTTTCTTT.

The chain recombines TRBV6-5 with TRBJ2-7; unclear D gene. V was trimmed by 6 bases and J by 3 bases, leaving 9 bases between them. CDR1 and CDR2 (germline): MNHEY, SVGAGI. This CDR3 contains 12 residues. CDR3 nucleotide sequence: TGTGCCAGCAGCTTAGACAACTACGAGCAGTACTTC. Its translation is CASSLDNYEQYF.

This clone appeared a few times. The chain recombines TRBV27 with TRBJ1-1; perhaps TRBD1 as D (5 bases). Germline loops: CDR1 MNHEY, CDR2 SMNVEV (reference sequence). Trimming cost V 5 bases and J 1 base, with 11 bases left between them. The CDR3 runs 14 residues. The CDR3 loop is CASSRQGTNTEAFF. CDR3 sequence (DNA): TGTGCCAGCAGTCGCCAGGGTACGAACACTGAAGCTTTCTTT.

This clone occurred a few times. The V and J genes are TRBV7-2 and TRBJ2-3; D is undetermined. Per the germline V gene, CDR1 is SGHTA and CDR2 is FQGNSA. The CDR3 extends over 13 amino acids. V lost 3 bases to trimming and J lost 2 bases, with 6 bases between them. The CDR3 coding sequence is TGTGCCAGCAGCTTCACATTCACAGATACGCAGTATTTT. Its protein is CASSFTFTDTQYF.

This CDR3 is CAISDYNQPQHF. CDR3 DNA: TGTGCCATCAGTGACTACAATCAGCCCCAGCATTTT. The chain combines TRBV10-3 with TRBJ1-5; D uncertain. The CDR3 sequence is 12 residues long. With 3 bases removed from V and 3 bases from J, the gap between germline ends came to 3 bases. Germline lookup yields CDR1 ENHRY and CDR2 SYGVKD.

This chain connects TRBV2 to TRBJ2-5, with D hard to call. CDR3 length: 15 residues. Germline-derived CDR1 and CDR2 are SNHLY and FYNNEI. V lost 4 bases and J lost 2, with 14 bases in between. CDR3: CASSVPRTLQETQYF. CDR3 bases: TGTGCCAGCAGTGTTCCCCGCACACTACAAGAGACCCAGTACTTC.

V gene TRBV30 combines with J gene TRBJ1-1; TRBD1 might be the D (6 bases). This CDR3 is built from 15 residues. Per the germline V gene, CDR1 is GTSNPN and CDR2 is SVGIG (reference sequence). V dropped 5 bases and J dropped 1 base, with 17 bases sitting between them. CDR3 region: CAWVDSPSPNTEAFF. Written as DNA, the CDR3 is TGTGCCTGGGTGGACAGTCCCTCACCGAACACTGAAGCTTTCTTT.

Worth noting for this clone: Other DNA sequences of this sample code for an identical CDR3. The rearrangement links TRBV7-2 to TRBJ2-3; 8 bases line up with TRBD1. Germline trimming cut 5 bases from V and 6 bases from J; bases unmatched to any gene: 7. There are 14 residues in the CDR3. Germline V gives CDR1 SGHTA, CDR2 FQGNSA. CDR3: CASSPGQGADTQYF. The CDR3 DNA follows: TGTGCCAGCAGCCCCGGACAGGGTGCGGATACGCAGTATTTT.

This clone came up once. J is TRBJ2-3 and V is TRBV10-3, with D tentatively TRBD2 (5 bases). This CDR3 spans 18 amino acids. CDR1 and CDR2 from the germline V gene are ENHRY and SYGVKD. V lost 0 bases and J lost 4, with 20 bases in between. The CDR3 sequence is CAISESTQRRWNPDTQYF. DNA of the CDR3: TGTGCCATCAGTGAGTCGACTCAACGGAGGTGGAACCCAGATACGCAGTATTTT.

In its sample, this clone was seen a few times. The V call is TRBV27, the J call TRBJ2-7; possible D gene TRBD1, 6 bases. CDR3 size: 12 residues. The germline V gene has CDR1 MNHEY and CDR2 SMNVEV (reference sequence). Trimming pared 5 bases from V and 3 bases from J, leaving 8 bases between. The DNA for the CDR3 is TGTGCCAGCAGTACAGGGAACTACGAGCAGTACTTC. This translates into CASSTGNYEQYF.

The chain combines TRBV19 with TRBJ2-7; the match to TRBD2 covers 9 bases. With V trimmed by 6 bases and J by 4 bases, 7 bases remained unmatched. This CDR3 is 14 amino acids long. Germline V gives CDR1 LNHDA, CDR2 SQIVND (reference sequence). CDR3 sequence: CASRISGGRYEQYF. CDR3 bases: TGTGCCAGTAGGATAAGCGGGGGGCGGTACGAGCAGTACTTC.

The J gene is TRBJ2-1, the V gene TRBV27; maybe TRBD1 (6 bases). Germline V gives CDR1 MNHEY, CDR2 SMNVEV (reference sequence). Trimming pared 7 bases from V and 2 bases from J, leaving 15 bases between. The CDR3 spans 15 residues. DNA of the CDR3: TGTGCCAGCACCCAGTTACAGGGACCCTACAATGAGCAGTTCTTC. This translates into CASTQLQGPYNEQFF.

The V call is TRBV5-6, the J call TRBJ1-1; perhaps TRBD1 as D (5 bases). This CDR3 region has 13 residues. V gave up 4 bases and J gave up 5 bases, with 12 bases separating them. In germline, CDR1 is SGHDT, CDR2 YYEEEE. In nucleotides, the CDR3 is TGTGCCAGCAGCGAGACGGAGGGGACTGAAGCTTTCTTT. Translated, it gives CASSETEGTEAFF.

The chain is built from TRBV19 and TRBJ2-7; a weak D match, TRBD1 (5 bases). With 0 bases removed from V and 2 bases from J, the gap between germline ends came to 20 bases. CDR3 size: 18 residues. CDR1 LNHDA and CDR2 SQIVND come from the germline V gene (reference sequence). The CDR3 nucleotides read TGTGCCAGTAGTATAGATGGGCTCGACAGTGTGAAAACCTACGAGCAGTACTTC. This encodes CASSIDGLDSVKTYEQYF.

This rearrangement joins TRBV30 to TRBJ2-7, with D possibly matching TRBD1 (6 bases). The V end was cut by 0 bases, the J end by 0 bases, with 9 bases between. The CDR3 is 14 residues long. Germline assignment: CDR1 GTSNPN and CDR2 SVGIG (reference sequence). CDR3 nucleotides: TGTGCCTGGAGTGTACCAGGGGTCTCCTACGAGCAGTACTTC. Translating gives CAWSVPGVSYEQYF.

This rearrangement joins TRBV6-5 to TRBJ1-2; TRBD1 agrees at 8 bases. The V segment lost 6 bases and the J segment 3 bases; nucleotides outside the gene matches: 9. From germline, CDR1 is MNHEY and CDR2 SVGAGI. This CDR3 is 15 amino acids long. CDR3 nucleotides: TGTGCCAGCAGCACCGGGACAGGAACTGACTATGGCTACACCTTC. Translated, it gives CASSTGTGTDYGYTF.

There are a few counts of this clone. This chain uses TRBV19 with TRBJ1-6; 7 nucleotides align to TRBD1. The V gene's germline CDR1 is LNHDA and CDR2 SQIVND (reference sequence). The CDR3 has 14 amino acids. V trimming: 6 bases; J trimming: 4 bases; junction bases outside the gene matches: 3. DNA for the CDR3: TGTGCCAGTAGACCGGGACAGTATAATTCACCCCTCCACTTT. Its protein product is CASRPGQYNSPLHF. Based on the CDR3 plus reference TRBV19 and TRBJ1-6, the full variable domain is DGGITQSPKYLFRKEGQNVTLSCEQNLNHDAMYWYRQDPGQGLRLIYYSQIVNDFQKGDIAEGYSVSREKKESFPLTVTSAQKNPTAFYLCASRPGQYNSPLHFGNGTRLTVT.

This chain connects TRBV19 to TRBJ2-1; 9 bases map to TRBD2. The CDR3 contains 17 residues. Germline CDR1 LNHDA, CDR2 SQIVND (reference sequence). Trimming removed 6 bases from V and 2 bases from J; junction bases left unmatched: 11. The CDR3 here is CASRGTNLAGPYNEQFF. CDR3 DNA: TGTGCCAGTAGAGGAACCAATCTAGCGGGACCCTACAATGAGCAGTTCTTC.

The chain employs TRBV5-1 and TRBJ2-3; 10 nucleotides agree with TRBD2. This CDR3 contains 18 residues. Looked up from germline, CDR1 is SGHRS and CDR2 is YFSETQ. The V gene end was trimmed by 4 bases and the J gene end by 6 bases; junction bases not matched to a gene: 17. The CDR3 reads CASSLNLAGASGADTQYF. In DNA, the CDR3 is TGCGCCAGCAGCCTCAACCTAGCGGGAGCGTCTGGGGCGGATACGCAGTATTTT.